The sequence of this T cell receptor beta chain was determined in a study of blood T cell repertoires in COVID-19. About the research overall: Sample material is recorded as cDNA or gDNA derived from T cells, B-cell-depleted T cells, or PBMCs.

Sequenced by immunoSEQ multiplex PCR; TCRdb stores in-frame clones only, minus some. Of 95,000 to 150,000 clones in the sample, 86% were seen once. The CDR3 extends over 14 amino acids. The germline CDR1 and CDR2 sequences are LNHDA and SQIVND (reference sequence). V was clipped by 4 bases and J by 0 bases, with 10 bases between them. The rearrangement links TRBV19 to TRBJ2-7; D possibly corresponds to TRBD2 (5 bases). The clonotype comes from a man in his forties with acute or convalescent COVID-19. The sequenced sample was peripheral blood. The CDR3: CASSTSSDSYEQYF. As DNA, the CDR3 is TGTGCCAGTAGTACTAGCTCCGACTCCTACGAGCAGTACTTC. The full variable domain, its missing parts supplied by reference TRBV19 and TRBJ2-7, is DGGITQSPKYLFRKEGQNVTLSCEQNLNHDAMYWYRQDPGQGLRLIYYSQIVNDFQKGDIAEGYSVSREKKESFPLTVTSAQKNPTAFYLCASSTSSDSYEQYFGPGTRLTVT.